This entry features one TCR beta chain sequence. What it binds is not known. The CDR3 is 17 residues long. With 4 bases removed from V and 0 bases from J, the gap between germline ends came to 15 bases. The germline CDR1 and CDR2 sequences are MNHEY and SVGEGT. The sample belongs to a study of T-cell memory formation after mild COVID-19. Background on the study: Largely donor-specific sequence clusters came from two donors. Overall study findings and caveats: The study found contracting CD4+ clones mainly in CM and EM and contracting CD8+ clones in EMRA.

5'RACE primed at constant segments yielded TCR alpha and TCR beta cDNA libraries bearing sample barcodes and UMIs. TCRdb processed the 5' RACE reads anew with MiXCR; each CDR3 protein has one entry. The table has 450,000 to 650,000 distinct CDR3 sequences, approximately 20% seen once; the top ten hold around 13%. The V gene is TRBV6-2 or TRBV6-3, the J gene TRBJ2-2; D possibly corresponds to TRBD1 (5 bases). Material: PBMCs or a T cell subset sorted from them (not recorded which). This TCR came from an adult woman who had mild COVID-19 (a few samples of this study predate the infection). Cell type and time point are not known. CDR3 region: CASSFTVDITNTGELFF. Here the CDR3 DNA reads TGTGCCAGCAGTTTTACTGTGGACATAACGAACACCGGGGAGCTGTTTTTT.